This is a list of T cell receptor beta chains from one sample in a study of T cell responses to AZD1222 COVID-19 vaccine. The protocol was immunoSEQ multiplex PCR, while the TCRdb copy is restricted to in-frame clones and leaves out a portion. Of 80,000 to 90,000 clones listed, about 90% are singletons. The material was peripheral blood, obtained on day 0 of AZD1222 vaccination. Every receptor here comes from an adult in good health. The CDR3 runs from the conserved cysteine through the conserved F or W. The order of the fields is V gene, clone size, D gene, J gene, CDR3 DNA, CDR3 protein. D genes are given only for firm matches. Not every row has a clone size; where given, it reads once, few, many or a size class.

v_gene: TRBV19
abundance: .
d_gene: .
j_gene: TRBJ1-1
CDR3nt: TGTGCCAGTAATTCGGTGTCAGGATACACTGAAGCTTTCTTT
CDR3aa: CASNSVSGYTEAFF

v_gene: TRBV14
abundance: .
d_gene: .
j_gene: TRBJ2-7
CDR3nt: TGTGCCAGCAGTCCTTGGGGGAGGGGGAACGAGCAGTACTTC
CDR3aa: CASSPWGRGNEQYF

v_gene: TRBV19
abundance: .
d_gene: .
j_gene: TRBJ2-5
CDR3nt: TGTGCCAGTAGTATCCAGGGAATAGCTAGAAAAGAGACCCAGTACTTC
CDR3aa: CASSIQGIARKETQYF

v_gene: TRBV6-5
abundance: .
d_gene: TRBD1
j_gene: TRBJ1-2
CDR3nt: TGTGCCAGCAGTTACACATACAGGGGGAACTATGGCTACACCTTC
CDR3aa: CASSYTYRGNYGYTF

v_gene: TRBV6-1
abundance: .
d_gene: TRBD2
j_gene: TRBJ2-7
CDR3nt: TGTGCCAGCAGTGAAGGGACTAGCTCCTACGAGCAGTACTTC
CDR3aa: CASSEGTSSYEQYF

v_gene: TRBV28
abundance: .
d_gene: .
j_gene: TRBJ1-1
CDR3nt: TGTGCCAGCAGTTTACGGGGGGACACTGAAGCTTTCTTT
CDR3aa: CASSLRGDTEAFF

v_gene: TRBV7-6
abundance: .
d_gene: TRBD1
j_gene: TRBJ2-3
CDR3nt: TGTGCCAGCAGCCGAGGGACAGATCTTCTCACAGATACGCAGTATTTT
CDR3aa: CASSRGTDLLTDTQYF

v_gene: TRBV2
abundance: .
d_gene: .
j_gene: TRBJ1-1
CDR3nt: TGTGCCAGCAGTGAGGGGGGGGCTTGGACTGAAGCTTTCTTT
CDR3aa: CASSEGGAWTEAFF

v_gene: TRBV15
abundance: .
d_gene: .
j_gene: TRBJ2-2
CDR3nt: TGTGCCACCAGCAGAGATCGAGGGGCCGGGGAGCTGTTTTTT
CDR3aa: CATSRDRGAGELFF

v_gene: TRBV7-2
abundance: .
d_gene: TRBD1
j_gene: TRBJ1-4
CDR3nt: TGTGCCAGCAGCTTACAACAGGGGAATGAAAAACTGTTTTTT
CDR3aa: CASSLQQGNEKLFF

v_gene: TRBV19
abundance: .
d_gene: .
j_gene: TRBJ2-7
CDR3nt: TGTGCCAGTAGTATACAGGGCTTGTCCTACGAGCAGTACTTC
CDR3aa: CASSIQGLSYEQYF

v_gene: TRBV28
abundance: .
d_gene: .
j_gene: TRBJ1-2
CDR3nt: TGTGCCAGCAGTTTGAACATCGGGCCCTATGGCTACACCTTC
CDR3aa: CASSLNIGPYGYTF

v_gene: TRBV11-3
abundance: .
d_gene: .
j_gene: TRBJ2-7
CDR3nt: TGTGCCAGCAGCTTGTGGGGTAGCGACGAGCAGTACTTC
CDR3aa: CASSLWGSDEQYF

v_gene: TRBV13
abundance: .
d_gene: .
j_gene: TRBJ2-3
CDR3nt: TGTGCCAGCAGCCCGTTGTCTACCCACACAGATACGCAGTATTTT
CDR3aa: CASSPLSTHTDTQYF

v_gene: TRBV28
abundance: .
d_gene: .
j_gene: TRBJ2-1
CDR3nt: TGTGCCAGCAGCCACGCTAAAGGGACGTCCTACAATGAGCAGTTCTTC
CDR3aa: CASSHAKGTSYNEQFF

v_gene: TRBV7-2
abundance: .
d_gene: TRBD2
j_gene: TRBJ2-2
CDR3nt: TGTGCCAGCAGCTTACGGACTAGCGGGGGCGGGGAGCTGTTTTTT
CDR3aa: CASSLRTSGGGELFF

v_gene: TRBV28
abundance: .
d_gene: TRBD1
j_gene: TRBJ1-4
CDR3nt: TGTGCCAGCAGTGACCCGGGACAGGGACTTGAAAAACTGTTTTTT
CDR3aa: CASSDPGQGLEKLFF

v_gene: TRBV6-2/TRBV6-3
abundance: .
d_gene: .
j_gene: TRBJ2-1
CDR3nt: TGTGCCAGCAGCCCCATCGCAAATAATGAGCAGTTCTTC
CDR3aa: CASSPIANNEQFF

v_gene: TRBV28
abundance: .
d_gene: TRBD1
j_gene: TRBJ1-4
CDR3nt: TGTGCCAGCAGCCGAGACAGGGGTTCAGTAAGTGAAAAACTGTTTTTT
CDR3aa: CASSRDRGSVSEKLFF

v_gene: TRBV6-1
abundance: .
d_gene: .
j_gene: TRBJ2-5
CDR3nt: TGTGCCAGCAGTGAAGCGGGGCTAAGCCGAAGGGAGACCCAGTACTTC
CDR3aa: CASSEAGLSRRETQYF

v_gene: TRBV15
abundance: .
d_gene: TRBD1
j_gene: TRBJ1-4
CDR3nt: TGTGCCACCAGCAGGGCAGGGGGCCTTGGAAAACTGTTTTTT
CDR3aa: CATSRAGGLGKLFF

v_gene: TRBV3-1/TRBV3-2
abundance: few
d_gene: TRBD2
j_gene: TRBJ2-7
CDR3nt: TGTGCCAGCAGCCCACAAACTAGCGGCCGAACCTACGAGCAGTACTTC
CDR3aa: CASSPQTSGRTYEQYF

v_gene: TRBV10-2
abundance: .
d_gene: TRBD2
j_gene: TRBJ2-1
CDR3nt: TGCGCCAGCAACAGCGTAATGCGGCGGGAGGGAAGAAACAATGAGCAGTTCTTC
CDR3aa: CASNSVMRREGRNNEQFF

v_gene: TRBV11-2
abundance: .
d_gene: .
j_gene: TRBJ2-3
CDR3nt: TGTGCCAGCAGCCCCGGGGGAGCAGATACGCAGTATTTT
CDR3aa: CASSPGGADTQYF

v_gene: TRBV12-3/TRBV12-4
abundance: .
d_gene: TRBD1
j_gene: TRBJ1-5
CDR3nt: TGTGCCAGCTTGGGACAGATCAATCAGCCCCAGCATTTT
CDR3aa: CASLGQINQPQHF

v_gene: TRBV4-1
abundance: .
d_gene: TRBD1
j_gene: TRBJ1-5
CDR3nt: TGCGCCAGCAGCCCTGGGACAGATCAGCCCCAGCATTTT
CDR3aa: CASSPGTDQPQHF

v_gene: TRBV5-4
abundance: .
d_gene: .
j_gene: TRBJ1-6
CDR3nt: TGTGCCAGCAGCTTGCGTGATGGGGGGCGCGAATCACCCCTCCACTTT
CDR3aa: CASSLRDGGRESPLHF

v_gene: TRBV28
abundance: .
d_gene: TRBD1
j_gene: TRBJ2-7
CDR3nt: TGTGCCAGCAGTGCTGGACAGGGGCGGTACGAGCAGTACTTC
CDR3aa: CASSAGQGRYEQYF

v_gene: TRBV5-1
abundance: .
d_gene: .
j_gene: TRBJ2-1
CDR3nt: TGCGCCAGCAGCTTGGACATAGGAGGAAGTGAGCAGTTCTTC
CDR3aa: CASSLDIGGSEQFF

v_gene: TRBV27
abundance: .
d_gene: .
j_gene: TRBJ2-3
CDR3nt: TGTGCCAGCAGGGGATGGGGCACAGATACGCAGTATTTT
CDR3aa: CASRGWGTDTQYF

v_gene: TRBV7-2
abundance: .
d_gene: .
j_gene: TRBJ2-5
CDR3nt: TGTGCCAGCAGGCTTCGGGGCGGGACATCAAAAGAGACCCAGTACTTC
CDR3aa: CASRLRGGTSKETQYF

v_gene: TRBV27
abundance: .
d_gene: TRBD2
j_gene: TRBJ2-3
CDR3nt: TGTGCCAGCCAGGGACTAGCGGGGAACACAGATACGCAGTATTTT
CDR3aa: CASQGLAGNTDTQYF

v_gene: TRBV5-1
abundance: .
d_gene: .
j_gene: TRBJ2-2
CDR3nt: TGCGCCAGCAGCCCAACAGACACCGGGGAGCTGTTTTTT
CDR3aa: CASSPTDTGELFF

v_gene: TRBV3-1/TRBV3-2
abundance: .
d_gene: .
j_gene: TRBJ2-1
CDR3nt: TGTGCCAGCAGCCAAGCTCTTTACGGGATGAATGAGCAGTTCTTC
CDR3aa: CASSQALYGMNEQFF

v_gene: TRBV7-2
abundance: .
d_gene: .
j_gene: TRBJ1-1
CDR3nt: TGTGCCAGCAGCTTAAGACGGGGCGGACCCCCGAGGGTGAACACTGAAGCTTTCTTT
CDR3aa: CASSLRRGGPPRVNTEAFF

v_gene: TRBV11-3
abundance: .
d_gene: .
j_gene: TRBJ2-3
CDR3nt: TGTGCCAGCAGCTCAAGCCGGGGGGCCACAGATACGCAGTATTTT
CDR3aa: CASSSSRGATDTQYF

v_gene: TRBV4-2
abundance: .
d_gene: .
j_gene: TRBJ1-5
CDR3nt: TGTGCCAGCAGCCAAGATTGGTCCCAGCCCCAGCATTTT
CDR3aa: CASSQDWSQPQHF

v_gene: TRBV7-9
abundance: .
d_gene: .
j_gene: TRBJ1-1
CDR3nt: TGTGCCAGCAGCCCCCAGGGGTCAATGAACACTGAAGCTTTCTTT
CDR3aa: CASSPQGSMNTEAFF

v_gene: TRBV6-5
abundance: .
d_gene: .
j_gene: TRBJ2-1
CDR3nt: TGTGCCAGCAGTTTGGCCACCACAGGAAATGAGCAGTTCTTC
CDR3aa: CASSLATTGNEQFF

v_gene: TRBV19
abundance: .
d_gene: TRBD1
j_gene: TRBJ1-2
CDR3nt: TGTGCCAGTAGTATAGGGGGACAGGCGGTTTATGGCTACACCTTC
CDR3aa: CASSIGGQAVYGYTF

v_gene: TRBV7-2
abundance: once
d_gene: TRBD2
j_gene: TRBJ2-1
CDR3nt: TGTGCCAGCAGCCCCCGGACTAGCGGGTCCTTCAATGAGCAGTTCTTC
CDR3aa: CASSPRTSGSFNEQFF

v_gene: TRBV5-1
abundance: .
d_gene: .
j_gene: TRBJ1-1
CDR3nt: TGCGCCAGCAGCTCTACAGGGTTGGGAACTGAAGCTTTCTTT
CDR3aa: CASSSTGLGTEAFF

v_gene: TRBV27
abundance: .
d_gene: .
j_gene: TRBJ2-7
CDR3nt: TGTGCCAGCAGCTCATTCAGCGACGGAGCCTACGAGCAGTACTTC
CDR3aa: CASSSFSDGAYEQYF

v_gene: TRBV28
abundance: .
d_gene: .
j_gene: TRBJ2-7
CDR3nt: TGTGCCAGCAGTTATTACGATCCCGGAGGCGAGCAGTACTTC
CDR3aa: CASSYYDPGGEQYF

v_gene: TRBV6-5
abundance: .
d_gene: .
j_gene: TRBJ1-2
CDR3nt: TGTGCCAGCAGTCCAGGGATAGACTATGGCTACACCTTC
CDR3aa: CASSPGIDYGYTF

v_gene: TRBV5-4
abundance: .
d_gene: .
j_gene: TRBJ2-7
CDR3nt: TGTGCCAGCAGCCGGCCGGGCGGGTTTTACGAGCAGTACTTC
CDR3aa: CASSRPGGFYEQYF

v_gene: TRBV14
abundance: .
d_gene: TRBD2
j_gene: TRBJ2-1
CDR3nt: TGTGCCAGCAGCCCGGCCCCGGCTAGCGGGAGGGCCTCCTACAATGAGCAGTTCTTC
CDR3aa: CASSPAPASGRASYNEQFF

v_gene: TRBV24-1
abundance: .
d_gene: TRBD2
j_gene: TRBJ2-3
CDR3nt: TGTGCCACCAGTGATAGAAGGACTAGCGGGAGAAAAGATACGCAGTATTTT
CDR3aa: CATSDRRTSGRKDTQYF

v_gene: TRBV12-3/TRBV12-4
abundance: .
d_gene: .
j_gene: TRBJ1-3
CDR3nt: TGTGCCAGCTCCCGGAACACCATATATTTT
CDR3aa: CASSRNTIYF

v_gene: TRBV28
abundance: .
d_gene: .
j_gene: TRBJ1-1
CDR3nt: TGTGCCAGCAGTTTGTTGTCTGCAGGAGAGGGAACTTTCTTT
CDR3aa: CASSLLSAGEGTFF

v_gene: TRBV28
abundance: .
d_gene: .
j_gene: TRBJ2-5
CDR3nt: TGTGCCAGCAGAGTGGTGAGAGGGACCCAGTACTTC
CDR3aa: CASRVVRGTQYF

v_gene: TRBV3-1/TRBV3-2
abundance: .
d_gene: .
j_gene: TRBJ1-6
CDR3nt: TGTGCCAGCAGCGACGGATTCAATTCACCCCTCCACTTT
CDR3aa: CASSDGFNSPLHF

v_gene: TRBV11-2
abundance: .
d_gene: .
j_gene: TRBJ1-3
CDR3nt: TGTGCCAGCAGCCCCGGGGCCGGCCTCCTCTCTGGAAACACCATATATTTT
CDR3aa: CASSPGAGLLSGNTIYF

v_gene: TRBV7-2
abundance: .
d_gene: TRBD1
j_gene: TRBJ2-5
CDR3nt: TGTGCCAGCAGCTCGGGACAGGGTTTAGAGACCCAGTACTTC
CDR3aa: CASSSGQGLETQYF

v_gene: TRBV7-6
abundance: .
d_gene: .
j_gene: TRBJ2-1
CDR3nt: TGTGCCAGCAGCTTGGCGAGCGGATGGGGAAATGAGCAGTTCTTC
CDR3aa: CASSLASGWGNEQFF

v_gene: TRBV28
abundance: .
d_gene: TRBD2
j_gene: TRBJ2-7
CDR3nt: TGTGCCAGCAGTTTCCTAGCGGGGGACTACGAGCAGTACTTC
CDR3aa: CASSFLAGDYEQYF

v_gene: TRBV18
abundance: once
d_gene: TRBD1
j_gene: TRBJ1-1
CDR3nt: TGTGCCAGCTCATCGGCAGGGGGGAGTTACACTGAAGCTTTCTTT
CDR3aa: CASSSAGGSYTEAFF

v_gene: TRBV27
abundance: .
d_gene: TRBD2
j_gene: TRBJ2-3
CDR3nt: TGTGCCAGCAGTTTACTAGCGGGATTTGGCACAGATACGCAGTATTTT
CDR3aa: CASSLLAGFGTDTQYF

v_gene: TRBV29-1
abundance: .
d_gene: .
j_gene: TRBJ2-2
CDR3nt: TGCAGCGTTGACCCCTCTGCCACCGGGGAGCTGTTTTTT
CDR3aa: CSVDPSATGELFF

v_gene: TRBV18
abundance: .
d_gene: .
j_gene: TRBJ1-4
CDR3nt: TGTGCCAGCTCACCGAGGGTCGACATTAATGAAAAACTGTTTTTT
CDR3aa: CASSPRVDINEKLFF